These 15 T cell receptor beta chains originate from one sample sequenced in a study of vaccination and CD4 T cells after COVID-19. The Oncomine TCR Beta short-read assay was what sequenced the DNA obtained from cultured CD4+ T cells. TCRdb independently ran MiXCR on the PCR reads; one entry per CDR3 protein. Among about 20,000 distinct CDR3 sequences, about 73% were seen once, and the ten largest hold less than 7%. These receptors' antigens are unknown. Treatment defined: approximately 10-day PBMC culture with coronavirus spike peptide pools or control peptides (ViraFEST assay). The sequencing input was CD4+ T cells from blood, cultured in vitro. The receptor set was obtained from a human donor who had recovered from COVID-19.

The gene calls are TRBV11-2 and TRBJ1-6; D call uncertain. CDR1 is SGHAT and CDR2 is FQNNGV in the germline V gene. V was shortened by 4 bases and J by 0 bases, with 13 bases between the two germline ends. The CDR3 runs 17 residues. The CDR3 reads CASSSPAGSSYNSPLHF. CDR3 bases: TGTGCCAGCAGCTCCCCCGCGGGAAGCTCCTATAATTCACCCCTCCACTTT.

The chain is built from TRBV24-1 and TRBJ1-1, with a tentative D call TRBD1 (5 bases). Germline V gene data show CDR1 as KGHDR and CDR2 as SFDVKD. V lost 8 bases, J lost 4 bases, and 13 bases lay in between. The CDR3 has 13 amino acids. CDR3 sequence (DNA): TGTGCCACCAAGGGCACAGGCGGCACTGAAGCTTTCTTT. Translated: CATKGTGGTEAFF.

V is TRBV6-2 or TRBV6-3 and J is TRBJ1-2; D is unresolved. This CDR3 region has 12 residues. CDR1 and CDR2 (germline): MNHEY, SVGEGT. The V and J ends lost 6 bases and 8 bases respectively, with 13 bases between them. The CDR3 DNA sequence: TGTGCCAGCAGCCCTGGACTTCACGGCTACACCTTC. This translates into CASSPGLHGYTF.

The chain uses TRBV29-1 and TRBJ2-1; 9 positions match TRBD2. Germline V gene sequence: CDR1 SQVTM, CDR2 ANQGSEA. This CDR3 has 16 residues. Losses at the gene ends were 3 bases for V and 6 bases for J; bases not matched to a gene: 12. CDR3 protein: CSVDRRERAGGNEQFF. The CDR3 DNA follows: TGCAGCGTTGATCGCCGGGAGAGAGCGGGGGGCAATGAGCAGTTCTTC.

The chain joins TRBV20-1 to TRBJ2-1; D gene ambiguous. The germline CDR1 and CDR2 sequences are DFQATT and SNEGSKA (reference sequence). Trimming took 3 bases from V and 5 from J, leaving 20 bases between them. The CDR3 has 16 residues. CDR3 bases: TGCAGTGCTAGTTGGAAAGGAGCAGTCATGGACAATGAGCAGTTCTTC. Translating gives CSASWKGAVMDNEQFF.

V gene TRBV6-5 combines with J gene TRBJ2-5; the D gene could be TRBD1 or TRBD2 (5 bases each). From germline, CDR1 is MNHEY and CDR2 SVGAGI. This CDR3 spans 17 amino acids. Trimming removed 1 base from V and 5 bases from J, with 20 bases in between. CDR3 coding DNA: TGTGCCAGCAGTTACTGGGGACGGGGTGGTTCGCGGGAGACCCAGTACTTC. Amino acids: CASSYWGRGGSRETQYF.

CDR3 loop: CATSRVVGDYEQYF. CDR3 coding DNA: TGTGCCACCAGCAGAGTGGTGGGGGACTACGAGCAGTACTTC. This chain joins TRBV15 and TRBJ2-7; tentatively, D is TRBD1 or TRBD2 (5 bases each). V lost 1 base and J 3 bases, leaving 10 bases between the germline ends. The CDR3 sequence is 14 residues long. The germline V gene encodes CDR1 LNHNV and CDR2 YYDKDF (reference sequence).

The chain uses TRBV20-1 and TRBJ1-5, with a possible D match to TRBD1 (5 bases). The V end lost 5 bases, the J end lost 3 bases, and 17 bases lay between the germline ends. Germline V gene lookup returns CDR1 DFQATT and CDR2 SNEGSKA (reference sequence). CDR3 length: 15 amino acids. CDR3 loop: CSALSGPGNNQPQHF. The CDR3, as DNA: TGCAGTGCTCTGTCGGGGCCGGGGAACAATCAGCCCCAGCATTTT.

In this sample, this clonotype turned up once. The CDR3 reads CASSPVGGARILNEQFF. CDR3 DNA: TGTGCCAGCAGCCCGGTAGGGGGCGCCAGGATTTTAAATGAGCAGTTCTTC. The chain has TRBV7-8 and TRBJ2-1, with 7 bases matching TRBD1. The CDR3 loop spans 17 amino acids. Unmatched junction bases numbered 17, after V lost 5 bases and J lost 7 bases. CDR1 SGHVS and CDR2 FQNEAQ come from the germline V gene. Supplemented by reference TRBV7-8 and TRBJ2-1, the full variable domain reads GAGVSQSPRYKVAKRGQDVALRCDPISGHVSLFWYQQALGQGPEFLTYFQNEAQLDKSGLPSDRFFAERPEGSVSTLKIQRTQQEDSAVYLCASSPVGGARILNEQFFGPGTRLTVL.

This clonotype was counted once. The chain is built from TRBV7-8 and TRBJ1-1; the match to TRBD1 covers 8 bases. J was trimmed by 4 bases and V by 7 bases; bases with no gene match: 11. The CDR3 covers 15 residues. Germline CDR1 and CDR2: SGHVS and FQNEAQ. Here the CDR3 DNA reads TGTGCCAGCACCGTTAACGTGGACAGGGTCACTGAAGCTTTCTTT. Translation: CASTVNVDRVTEAFF.

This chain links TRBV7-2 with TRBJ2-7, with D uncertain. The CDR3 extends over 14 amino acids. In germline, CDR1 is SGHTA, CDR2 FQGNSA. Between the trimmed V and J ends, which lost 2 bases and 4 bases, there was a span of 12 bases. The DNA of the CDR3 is TGTGCCAGCAGCTTATTTCGACCCCCGTACGAGCAGTACTTC. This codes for CASSLFRPPYEQYF.

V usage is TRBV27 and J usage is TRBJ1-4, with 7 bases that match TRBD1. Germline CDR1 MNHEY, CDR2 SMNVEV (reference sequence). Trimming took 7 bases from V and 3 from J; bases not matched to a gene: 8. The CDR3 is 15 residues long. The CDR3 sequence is CASMAHGTANEKLFF. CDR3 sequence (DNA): TGTGCCAGCATGGCGCATGGGACAGCTAATGAAAAACTGTTTTTT. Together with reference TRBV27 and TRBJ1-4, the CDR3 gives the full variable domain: EAQVTQNPRYLITVTGKKLTVTCSQNMNHEYMSWYRQDPGLGLRQIYYSMNVEVTDKGDVPEGYKVSRKEKRNFPLILESPSPNQTSLYFCASMAHGTANEKLFFGSGTQLSVL.

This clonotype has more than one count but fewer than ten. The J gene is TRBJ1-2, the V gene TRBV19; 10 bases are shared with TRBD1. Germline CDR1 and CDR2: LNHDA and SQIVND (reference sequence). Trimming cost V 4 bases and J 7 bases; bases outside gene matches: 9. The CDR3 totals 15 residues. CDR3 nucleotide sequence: TGTGCCAGTAGTACCACCAAGACAGGGGGCAGTGGCTACACCTTC. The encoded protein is CASSTTKTGGSGYTF.

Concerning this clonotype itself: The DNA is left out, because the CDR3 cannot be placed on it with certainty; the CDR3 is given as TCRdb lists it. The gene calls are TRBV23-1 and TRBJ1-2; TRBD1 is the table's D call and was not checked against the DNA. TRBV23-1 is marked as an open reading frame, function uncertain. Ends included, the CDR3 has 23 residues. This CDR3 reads CASTNQTSMYLCASSLGLYGYTF.

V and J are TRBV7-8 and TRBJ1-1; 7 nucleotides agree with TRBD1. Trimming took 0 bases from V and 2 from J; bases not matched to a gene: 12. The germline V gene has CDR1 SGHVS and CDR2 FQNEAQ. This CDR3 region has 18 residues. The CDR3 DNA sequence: TGTGCCAGCAGCTTAGCACAGGGGCCCCTCCTGCTAAACACTGAAGCTTTCTTT. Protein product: CASSLAQGPLLLNTEAFF.